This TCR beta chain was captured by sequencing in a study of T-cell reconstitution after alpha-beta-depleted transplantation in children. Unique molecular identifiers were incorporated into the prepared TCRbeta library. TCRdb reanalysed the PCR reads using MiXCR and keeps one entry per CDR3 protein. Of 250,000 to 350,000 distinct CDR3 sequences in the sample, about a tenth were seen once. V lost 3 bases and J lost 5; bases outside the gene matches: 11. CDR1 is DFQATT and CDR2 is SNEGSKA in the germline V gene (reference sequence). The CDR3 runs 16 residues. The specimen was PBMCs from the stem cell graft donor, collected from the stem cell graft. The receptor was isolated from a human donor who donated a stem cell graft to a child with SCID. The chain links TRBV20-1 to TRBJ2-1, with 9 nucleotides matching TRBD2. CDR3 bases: TGCAGTGCTAGTCTCCCCCTAGCGGGGACAAACAATGAGCAGTTCTTC. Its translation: CSASLPLAGTNNEQFF.